This TCR beta chain was identified during a study of technical replicates of blood from a handful of donors. Sequencing was performed with immunoSEQ multiplex PCR; in TCRdb, only in-frame clones are kept and a portion is missing. The sample lists 74,000 or so clones, roughly 96% occurring once. Germline lookup yields CDR1 SGHNT and CDR2 YYREEE (reference sequence). The CDR3 totals 15 residues. The J segment lost 2 bases and the V segment lost 4 bases, leaving 6 bases of the junction unmatched. The source is a human donor in good health. The sample comprised T cells isolated from PBMCs. The chain carries TRBV5-4 and TRBJ2-1, with 7 bases lining up with TRBD1. DNA of the CDR3: TGTGCCAGCAGCGCCCCCGGGACAGCCTACAATGAGCAGTTCTTC. This gives the protein CASSAPGTAYNEQFF.